This TCR beta chain was found in a study of shared clonotypes between healthy human individuals. Study results and caveats: The represented genetic and exposure-history diversity was limited by the small number of donors. The sole specimen, blood, was sampled, and tissue repertoires likely differ.

CD45RA+ naive and CD45RA-negative memory subsets were separated from CD4+ cells. Germline assignment: CDR1 SEHNR and CDR2 FQNEAQ (reference sequence). This CDR3 is built from 14 residues. V lost 1 base and J lost 1, with 8 bases in between. Profiled with immunoSEQ multiplex PCR; TCRdb holds only in-frame clones, not every one. The sample comprises roughly 640,000 clones, under 80% of which are singletons, and more than 1.5% rests with the top ten. This clone showed up just a few times. The target antigen is unknown. Distinct nucleotide sequences in the sample also encode this CDR3. Sequenced material: memory CD4+ T cells sorted from blood. Subset indicated: CD45RA-negative fraction. The chain carries TRBV7-9 and TRBJ2-7, with D perhaps matching TRBD1 (6 bases). The receptor was isolated from a woman between 25 and 40 years old in good health. The CDR3 sequence: CASSLGQASYEQYF. The DNA for the CDR3 is TGTGCCAGCAGCTTAGGACAGGCTTCCTACGAGCAGTACTTC.